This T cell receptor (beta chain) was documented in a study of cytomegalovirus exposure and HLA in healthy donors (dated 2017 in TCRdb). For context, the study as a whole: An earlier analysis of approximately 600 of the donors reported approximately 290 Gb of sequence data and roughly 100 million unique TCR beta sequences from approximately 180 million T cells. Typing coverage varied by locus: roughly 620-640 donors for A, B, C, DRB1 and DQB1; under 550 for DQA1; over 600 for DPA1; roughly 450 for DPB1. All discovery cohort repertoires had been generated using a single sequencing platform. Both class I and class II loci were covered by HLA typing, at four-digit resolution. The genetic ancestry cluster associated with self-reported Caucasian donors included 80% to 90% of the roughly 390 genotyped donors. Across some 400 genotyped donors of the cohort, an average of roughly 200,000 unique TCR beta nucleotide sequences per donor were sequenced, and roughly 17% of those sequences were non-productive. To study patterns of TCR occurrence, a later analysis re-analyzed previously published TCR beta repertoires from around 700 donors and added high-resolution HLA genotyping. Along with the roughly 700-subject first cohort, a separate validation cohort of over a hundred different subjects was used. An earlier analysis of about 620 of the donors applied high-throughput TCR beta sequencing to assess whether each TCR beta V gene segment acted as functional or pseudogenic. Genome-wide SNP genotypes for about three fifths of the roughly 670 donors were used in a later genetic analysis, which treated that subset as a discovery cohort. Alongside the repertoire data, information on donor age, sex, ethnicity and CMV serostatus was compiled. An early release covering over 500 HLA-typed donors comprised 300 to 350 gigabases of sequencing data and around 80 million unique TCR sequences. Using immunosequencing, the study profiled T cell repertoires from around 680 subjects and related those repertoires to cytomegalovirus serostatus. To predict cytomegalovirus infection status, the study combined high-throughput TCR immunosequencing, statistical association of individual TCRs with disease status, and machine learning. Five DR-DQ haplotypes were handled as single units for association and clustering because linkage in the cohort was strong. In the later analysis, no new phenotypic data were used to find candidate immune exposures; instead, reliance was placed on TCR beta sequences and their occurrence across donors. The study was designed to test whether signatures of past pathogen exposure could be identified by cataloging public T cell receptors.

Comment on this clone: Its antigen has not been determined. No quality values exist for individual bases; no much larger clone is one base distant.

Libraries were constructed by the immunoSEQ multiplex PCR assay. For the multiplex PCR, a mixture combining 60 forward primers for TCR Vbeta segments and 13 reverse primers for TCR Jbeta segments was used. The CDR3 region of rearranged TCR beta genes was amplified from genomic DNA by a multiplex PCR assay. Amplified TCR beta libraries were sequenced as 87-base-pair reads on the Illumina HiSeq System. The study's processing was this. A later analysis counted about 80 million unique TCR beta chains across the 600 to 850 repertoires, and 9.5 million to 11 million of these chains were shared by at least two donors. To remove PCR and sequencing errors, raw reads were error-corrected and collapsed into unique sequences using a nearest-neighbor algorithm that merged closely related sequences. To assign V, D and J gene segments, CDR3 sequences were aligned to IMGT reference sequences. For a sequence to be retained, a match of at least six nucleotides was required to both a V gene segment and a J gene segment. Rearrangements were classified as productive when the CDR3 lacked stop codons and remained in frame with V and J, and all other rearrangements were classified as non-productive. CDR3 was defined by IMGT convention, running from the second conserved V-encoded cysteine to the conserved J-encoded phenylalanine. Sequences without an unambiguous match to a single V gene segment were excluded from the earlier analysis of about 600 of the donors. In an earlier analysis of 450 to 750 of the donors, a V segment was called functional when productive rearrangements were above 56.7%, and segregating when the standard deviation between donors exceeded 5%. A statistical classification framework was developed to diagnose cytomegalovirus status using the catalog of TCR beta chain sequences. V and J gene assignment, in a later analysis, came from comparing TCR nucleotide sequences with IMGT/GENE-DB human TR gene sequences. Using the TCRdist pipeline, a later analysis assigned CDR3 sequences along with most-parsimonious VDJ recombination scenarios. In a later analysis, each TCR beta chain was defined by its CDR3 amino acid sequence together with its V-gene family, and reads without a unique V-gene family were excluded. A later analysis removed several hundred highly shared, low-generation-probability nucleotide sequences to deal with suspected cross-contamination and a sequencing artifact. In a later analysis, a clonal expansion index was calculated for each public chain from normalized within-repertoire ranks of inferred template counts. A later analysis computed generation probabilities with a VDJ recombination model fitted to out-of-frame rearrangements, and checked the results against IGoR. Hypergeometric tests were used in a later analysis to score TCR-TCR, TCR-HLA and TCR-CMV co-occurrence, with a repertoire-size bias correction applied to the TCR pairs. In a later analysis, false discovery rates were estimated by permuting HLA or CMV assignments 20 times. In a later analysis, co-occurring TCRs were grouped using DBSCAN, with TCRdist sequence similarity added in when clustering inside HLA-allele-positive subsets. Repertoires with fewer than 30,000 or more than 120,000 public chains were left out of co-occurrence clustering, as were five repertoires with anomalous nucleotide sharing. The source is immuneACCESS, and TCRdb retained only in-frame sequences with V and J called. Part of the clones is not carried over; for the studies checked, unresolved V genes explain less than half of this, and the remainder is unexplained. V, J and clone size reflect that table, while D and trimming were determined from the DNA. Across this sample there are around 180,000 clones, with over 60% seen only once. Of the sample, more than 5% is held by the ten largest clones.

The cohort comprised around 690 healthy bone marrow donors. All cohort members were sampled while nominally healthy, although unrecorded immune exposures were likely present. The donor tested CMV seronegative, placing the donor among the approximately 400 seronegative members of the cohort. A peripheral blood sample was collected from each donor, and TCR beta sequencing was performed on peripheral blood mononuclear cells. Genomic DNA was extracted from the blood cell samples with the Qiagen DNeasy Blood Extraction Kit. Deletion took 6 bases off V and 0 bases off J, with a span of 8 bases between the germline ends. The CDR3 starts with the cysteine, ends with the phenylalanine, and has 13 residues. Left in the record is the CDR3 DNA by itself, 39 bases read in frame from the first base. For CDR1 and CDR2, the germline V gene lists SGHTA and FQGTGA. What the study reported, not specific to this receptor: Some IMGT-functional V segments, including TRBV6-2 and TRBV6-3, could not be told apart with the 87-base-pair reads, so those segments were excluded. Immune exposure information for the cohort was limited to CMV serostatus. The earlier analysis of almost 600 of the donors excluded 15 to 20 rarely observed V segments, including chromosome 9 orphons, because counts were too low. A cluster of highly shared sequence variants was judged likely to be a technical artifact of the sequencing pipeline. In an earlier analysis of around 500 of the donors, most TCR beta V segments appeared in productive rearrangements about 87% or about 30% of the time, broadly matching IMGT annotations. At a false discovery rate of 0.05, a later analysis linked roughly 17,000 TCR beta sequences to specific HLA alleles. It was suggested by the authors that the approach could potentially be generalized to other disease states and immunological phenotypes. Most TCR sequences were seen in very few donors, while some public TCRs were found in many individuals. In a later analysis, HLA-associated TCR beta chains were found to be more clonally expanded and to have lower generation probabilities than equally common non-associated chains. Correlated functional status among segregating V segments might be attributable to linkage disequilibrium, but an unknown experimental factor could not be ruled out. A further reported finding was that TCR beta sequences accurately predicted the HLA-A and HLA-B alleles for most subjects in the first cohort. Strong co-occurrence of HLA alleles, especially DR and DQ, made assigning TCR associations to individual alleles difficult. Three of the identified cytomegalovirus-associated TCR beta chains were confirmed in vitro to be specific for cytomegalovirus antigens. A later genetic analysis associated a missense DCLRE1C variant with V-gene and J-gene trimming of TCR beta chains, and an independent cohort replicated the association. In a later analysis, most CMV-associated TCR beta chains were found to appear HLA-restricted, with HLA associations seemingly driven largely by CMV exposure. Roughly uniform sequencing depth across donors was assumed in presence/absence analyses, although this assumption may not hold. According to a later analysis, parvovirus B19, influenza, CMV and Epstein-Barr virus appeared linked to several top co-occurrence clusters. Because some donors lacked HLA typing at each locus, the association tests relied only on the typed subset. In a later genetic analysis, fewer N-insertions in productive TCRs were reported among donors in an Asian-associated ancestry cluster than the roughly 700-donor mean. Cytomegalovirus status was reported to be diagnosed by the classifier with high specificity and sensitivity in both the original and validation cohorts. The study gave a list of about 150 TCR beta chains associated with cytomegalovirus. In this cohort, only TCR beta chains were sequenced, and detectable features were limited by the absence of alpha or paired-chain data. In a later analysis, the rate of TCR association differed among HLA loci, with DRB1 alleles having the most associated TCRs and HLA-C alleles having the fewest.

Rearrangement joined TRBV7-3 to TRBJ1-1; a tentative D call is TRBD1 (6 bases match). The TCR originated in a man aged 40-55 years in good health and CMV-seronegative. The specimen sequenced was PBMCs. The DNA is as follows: TGTGCCAGCAGGCGACAGGTGAACACTGAAGCTTTCTTT. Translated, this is CASRRQVNTEAFF.